A single T cell receptor beta chain is shown here with its context. Assay used: immunoSEQ multiplex PCR; TCRdb lists only in-frame clones, some missing. Of about 450,000 clones listed, roughly nine tenths are singletons. The source of the sample is a study of Ad26.COV2.S vaccination and SARS-CoV-2 variants. Stated treatment: around 19 received Ad26.COV2.S at low or high dose, single or two shots; about 5 received placebo; per-sample allocation not given. Collection of samples fell on day 63 after the first vaccine or placebo injection. There are 14 residues in the CDR3. Germline assignment: CDR1 SGHTS and CDR2 YDEGEE. The ends lost 4 bases at V and 4 bases at J; junction bases unmatched: 6.

Specimen: peripheral blood, collected in a trial of Ad26.COV2.S vaccine versus placebo. The chain couples TRBV5-8 to TRBJ2-3, with 7 bases that match TRBD2. The receptor comes from a person between 18 and 65 years old who received the Ad26.COV2.S COVID-19 vaccine or a placebo. Here the CDR3 DNA reads TGTGCCAGCAGCCGGGGGACTACACCAGATACGCAGTATTTT. It yields the protein CASSRGTTPDTQYF.